A selection of T cell receptor beta chains follows, all from one sample in a study of regulatory dendritic cells for organ transplantation. Measured with immunoSEQ multiplex PCR; TCRdb has only the in-frame clones, and not every one. Among 26,000 or so clones listed, about four fifths were seen once. What was sequenced was naive CD4+ T cells from blood. The receptors were sampled from a human donor in good health. CDR3s include the opening cysteine and the closing phenylalanine or tryptophan. A D gene is named only where the DNA matches it firmly. Clone size is given for some rows only: seen once, a few or many times, or a class if the clone is expanded.

V	size	D	J	CDR3	DNA
TRBV5-5	.	.	TRBJ1-1	CASSNNRGGFTEAFF	TGTGCCAGCAGCAACAATCGAGGGGGATTCACTGAAGCTTTCTTT
TRBV5-1	.	.	TRBJ2-1	CASSPVPGLDNEQFF	TGCGCCAGCAGCCCCGTCCCAGGGTTGGACAATGAGCAGTTCTTC
TRBV2	.	.	TRBJ1-4	CASIGPYANEKLFF	TGTGCCAGCATTGGGCCTTACGCTAATGAAAAACTGTTTTTT
TRBV9	.	TRBD1	TRBJ2-7	CASSGQGYEQYF	TGTGCCAGCAGCGGACAGGGTTACGAGCAGTACTTC
TRBV4-3	.	.	TRBJ1-3	CASSQDYSSGNTIYF	TGCGCCAGCAGCCAAGATTACAGTTCTGGAAACACCATATATTTT
TRBV11-2	once	TRBD1	TRBJ1-3	CASSISAPRGVNSGNTIYF	TGTGCCAGCAGCATTTCCGCCCCCAGGGGGGTTAACTCTGGAAACACCATATATTTT
TRBV2	few	.	TRBJ1-6	CASMANGYNSPLHF	TGTGCCAGCATGGCCAACGGGTATAATTCACCCCTCCACTTT
TRBV5-4	.	.	TRBJ2-3	CASSPGSSRRDTQYF	TGTGCCAGCAGCCCGGGGTCGAGCAGGAGAGATACGCAGTATTTT
TRBV9	.	.	TRBJ2-1	CASSVAGDNNEQFF	TGTGCCAGCAGCGTAGCGGGGGATAACAATGAGCAGTTCTTC
TRBV5-1	.	TRBD2	TRBJ2-3	CASSPGTSGGTDTQYF	TGCGCCAGCAGCCCAGGGACTAGCGGGGGCACAGATACGCAGTATTTT
TRBV5-1	.	.	TRBJ2-1	CASSGSQAAGGYNEQFF	TGCGCCAGCAGCGGATCACAGGCGGCCGGGGGATACAATGAGCAGTTCTTC
TRBV29-1	.	TRBD1	TRBJ1-1	CSVEENRGTEAFF	TGCAGCGTTGAAGAAAACAGGGGCACTGAAGCTTTCTTT
TRBV4-1	.	.	TRBJ1-5	CASSLEGTLSNQPQHF	TGCGCCAGCAGCCTTGAGGGGACTCTTAGCAATCAGCCCCAGCATTTT
TRBV5-1	few	TRBD1	TRBJ1-2	CASRKTGSDGYTF	TGCGCCAGCAGGAAGACAGGGAGTGACGGCTACACCTTC
TRBV5-1	.	.	TRBJ2-3	CASSSGLLRSTDTQYF	TGCGCCAGCAGCTCGGGACTCCTCCGAAGCACAGATACGCAGTATTTT
TRBV15	.	.	TRBJ1-4	CATSSVLRDTHEKLFF	TGTGCCACCAGCAGTGTCCTCCGGGACACCCATGAAAAACTGTTTTTT
TRBV7-9	few	.	TRBJ1-5	CASSLSGDSNQPQHF	TGTGCCAGCAGCTTGTCCGGAGATAGCAATCAGCCCCAGCATTTT
TRBV6-5	.	.	TRBJ1-1	CASSYSAQGMNTEAFF	TGTGCCAGCAGTTACTCAGCGCAGGGAATGAACACTGAAGCTTTCTTT
TRBV6-5	.	.	TRBJ1-3	CASSYSDRGISNTIYF	TGTGCCAGCAGTTACTCCGACCGGGGAATTAGTAACACCATATATTTT
TRBV2	few	TRBD1	TRBJ2-7	CASRDRGTLHEQYF	TGTGCCAGTAGAGACAGGGGGACTTTACACGAGCAGTACTTC
TRBV7-9	.	TRBD1	TRBJ1-6	CASSTRQGPNSPLHF	TGTGCCAGCAGCACCCGACAGGGGCCTAATTCACCCCTCCACTTT
TRBV6-5	.	TRBD1	TRBJ1-1	CASRRQGAFVPEAFF	TGTGCCAGCAGGCGACAGGGGGCATTTGTCCCTGAAGCTTTCTTT
TRBV5-6	.	.	TRBJ2-5	CASRREPQETQYF	TGTGCCAGCCGACGGGAACCCCAAGAGACCCAGTACTTC
TRBV18	.	.	TRBJ2-1	CASSPWTQGNEQFF	TGTGCCAGCTCACCTTGGACACAGGGAAATGAGCAGTTCTTC
TRBV5-1	.	.	TRBJ1-5	CASSLGGDGNQPQHF	TGCGCCAGCAGCTTGGGAGGTGACGGCAATCAGCCCCAGCATTTT
TRBV5-1	.	TRBD1	TRBJ2-6	CASSSKTGLASGANVLTF	TGCGCCAGCAGCTCTAAGACAGGGCTCGCTTCTGGGGCCAACGTCCTGACTTTC
TRBV19	.	.	TRBJ2-3	CASSIGARKGTDTQYF	TGTGCCAGTAGTATAGGGGCCCGGAAGGGGACAGATACGCAGTATTTT
TRBV7-9	.	TRBD1	TRBJ2-6	CASSSPGQLSSGANVLTF	TGTGCCAGCAGCTCCCCGGGACAGTTAAGCTCTGGGGCCAACGTCCTGACTTTC
TRBV19	.	TRBD1	TRBJ1-4	CASSPDRGSGEKLFF	TGTGCCAGTAGCCCGGACAGGGGATCGGGTGAAAAACTGTTTTTT
TRBV5-4	.	.	TRBJ2-5	CASSSLMVETQYF	TGTGCCAGCAGCTCCCTAATGGTGGAGACCCAGTACTTC
TRBV7-2	.	.	TRBJ1-2	CASSFFGGGGYTF	TGTGCCAGCAGCTTCTTCGGTGGGGGGGGCTACACCTTC
TRBV9	.	.	TRBJ2-5	CASSVGGRFQETQYF	TGTGCCAGCAGCGTGGGGGGGCGATTCCAAGAGACCCAGTACTTC
TRBV19	.	.	TRBJ1-1	CASSIEGTGRTEAFF	TGTGCCAGTAGTATAGAGGGAACAGGGAGAACTGAAGCTTTCTTT
TRBV7-2	.	.	TRBJ1-6	CASSLNRYNSPLHF	TGTGCCAGCAGCTTAAACAGATATAATTCACCCCTCCACTTT
TRBV12-5	.	TRBD2	TRBJ2-1	CASGLVGGGTSYNEQFF	TGTGCTAGTGGTTTGGTTGGCGGGGGAACCTCCTACAATGAGCAGTTCTTC
TRBV7-2	.	TRBD2	TRBJ2-1	CASSSPLAGGSSYNEQFF	TGTGCCAGCAGCTCCCCCCTAGCGGGGGGCAGCTCCTACAATGAGCAGTTCTTC
TRBV6-5	.	TRBD1	TRBJ2-4	CASRDSMAKNIQYF	TGTGCCAGCCGGGACAGCATGGCCAAAAACATTCAGTACTTC
TRBV6-6	.	.	TRBJ1-2	CASSVSQANYGYTF	TGTGCCAGCAGCGTATCACAGGCTAACTATGGCTACACCTTC
TRBV7-2	few	TRBD2	TRBJ2-3	CASSPSGVHWDTQYF	TGTGCCAGCAGCCCCAGCGGGGTCCATTGGGATACGCAGTATTTT
TRBV27	.	.	TRBJ1-2	CASSRSRGPGVSGYTF	TGTGCCAGCAGCCGATCCCGGGGCCCGGGGGTGAGTGGCTACACCTTC
TRBV5-1	.	.	TRBJ2-3	CASSQATIRTDTQYF	TGCGCCAGCAGCCAAGCGACTATCCGCACAGATACGCAGTATTTT
TRBV7-2	.	.	TRBJ2-2	CASSPPIGGPTGELFF	TGTGCCAGCAGCCCCCCGATTGGGGGCCCTACCGGGGAGCTGTTTTTT
TRBV2	few	.	TRBJ1-5	CASSERTGYNQPQHF	TGTGCCAGCAGTGAGAGAACAGGCTACAATCAGCCCCAGCATTTT
TRBV5-1	.	TRBD1	TRBJ1-2	CASSPDRTNYGGYTF	TGCGCCAGCAGCCCGGACAGGACTAACTACGGTGGCTACACCTTC
TRBV6-5	few	.	TRBJ1-1	CASRFQAQASTEAFF	TGTGCCAGCAGGTTTCAGGCACAGGCCTCCACTGAAGCTTTCTTT
TRBV18	.	.	TRBJ2-1	CASSRQGSYNEQFF	TGTGCCAGCTCACGGCAGGGGTCCTACAATGAGCAGTTCTTC
TRBV5-5	.	TRBD2	TRBJ2-7	CASSLEAGVYEQYF	TGTGCCAGCAGCTTGGAAGCGGGGGTATACGAGCAGTACTTC
TRBV4-3	few	.	TRBJ1-6	CASSEGWVNSPLHF	TGCGCCAGCAGCGAGGGATGGGTTAATTCACCCCTCCACTTT
TRBV6-1	.	.	TRBJ2-5	CASSATHSAQQGTQYF	TGTGCCAGCAGTGCCACCCACAGTGCGCAACAAGGGACCCAGTACTTC
TRBV2	.	.	TRBJ2-1	CASSPGFLYNEQFF	TGTGCCAGCAGCCCGGGGTTCCTCTACAATGAGCAGTTCTTC